Listed below are T cell receptor beta chains from one sample, sequenced in a study of blood T cells in healthy people across ages. TCRdb processed the 5' RACE reads anew with MiXCR; each CDR3 protein has one entry. The sample holds hundreds of thousands of distinct CDR3 sequences; approximately 30% are singletons and the top ten take around 14%. Source material: blood. The receptors here all came from an elderly woman in good health. Each CDR3 is given with its conserved first and last residue. The D gene is left open where the match is weak. Clone size is shown for a subset of rows, as once, few, many or a class of expanded clone.

d_call	clone_size	v_call	j_call	cdr3_aa	cdr3_nt
TRBD1	many	TRBV6-2/TRBV6-3	TRBJ2-4	CASSTETGVKNIQYF	TGTGCCAGCAGTACTGAGACAGGGGTCAAAAACATTCAGTACTTC
.	many	TRBV5-6	TRBJ2-7	CASSLDAGIISYEQYF	TGTGCCAGCAGCTTGGATGCGGGGATAATTTCCTACGAGCAGTACTTC
.	.	TRBV27	TRBJ2-7	CACSSSPGGEQYF	TGTGCCTGCAGTTCATCCCCCGGCGGCGAGCAGTACTTC
TRBD2	.	TRBV24-1	TRBJ2-7	CATSLGLAGYNEQYF	TGTGCCACCAGTCTAGGACTAGCGGGGTACAATGAGCAGTACTTC
.	many	TRBV7-2	TRBJ2-3	CASSLRAVTDTQYF	TGTGCCAGCAGCTTACGGGCAGTCACAGATACGCAGTATTTT
TRBD2	many	TRBV18	TRBJ2-1	CASSRTSGVWNEQFF	TGTGCCAGCTCACGGACTAGCGGGGTGTGGAATGAGCAGTTCTTC
.	.	TRBV2	TRBJ1-2	CASSPDYYGHTF	TGTGCCAGCAGCCCGGACTACTATGGCCACACCTTC
TRBD2	many	TRBV15	TRBJ2-3	CATSRGLAGKTDTQYF	TGTGCCACCAGCAGAGGACTAGCGGGGAAGACAGATACGCAGTATTTT
.	.	TRBV19	TRBJ1-2	CATTPGVNSNYDYTF	TGTGCCACAACCCCTGGGGTAAATTCTAACTATGACTACACCTTC
.	few	TRBV14	TRBJ1-1	CASSQSRLINTEAFF	TGTGCCAGCAGCCAGTCCAGGCTGATCAACACTGAAGCTTTCTTT
TRBD1	.	TRBV6-2/TRBV6-3	TRBJ2-4	CASRATGAGNIQYF	TGTGCCAGCAGGGCGACAGGGGCTGGAAACATTCAGTACTTC
.	.	TRBV7-2	TRBJ1-2	CASSGEPLYGYTF	TGTGCCAGCAGCGGAGAACCCCTCTATGGCTACACCTTC
TRBD2	many	TRBV6-6	TRBJ2-1	CASSYQGTSSDEQFF	TGTGCCAGCAGTTACCAAGGGACTAGTAGCGATGAGCAGTTCTTC
.	few	TRBV5-1	TRBJ2-5	CASSFAPNQETQYF	TGCGCCAGCAGCTTTGCCCCTAACCAAGAGACCCAGTACTTC
TRBD2	many	TRBV7-2	TRBJ2-1	CASSLPGLAYNEQFF	TGTGCCAGCAGCTTACCGGGACTAGCCTACAATGAGCAGTTCTTC
.	many	TRBV4-3	TRBJ2-7	CASSQFPGYEQYF	TGCGCCAGCAGCCAATTTCCAGGATACGAGCAGTACTTC
.	many	TRBV7-2	TRBJ2-7	CASSRTPQGYEQYF	TGTGCCAGCAGCCGAACCCCCCAGGGTTACGAGCAGTACTTC
TRBD2	few	TRBV20-1	TRBJ2-5	CSATGTSGGHQETQYF	TGCAGTGCTACCGGGACTAGCGGGGGGCACCAAGAGACCCAGTACTTC
TRBD2	.	TRBV20-1	TRBJ2-3	CSAGTSGRADTQYF	TGCAGTGCCGGGACTAGCGGGAGGGCGGATACGCAGTATTTT
.	many	TRBV12-3/TRBV12-4	TRBJ2-7	CASSLGDSFSYEQYF	TGTGCCAGCAGTTTAGGCGACAGCTTTTCCTACGAGCAGTACTTC
TRBD1	many	TRBV4-1	TRBJ1-1	CASSQDRWGDSQNTEAFF	TGCGCCAGCAGCCAAGATCGTTGGGGGGACAGTCAGAACACTGAAGCTTTCTTT
.	many	TRBV19	TRBJ2-1	CASSLRDYEQFF	TGTGCCAGTAGTCTCAGGGATTATGAGCAGTTCTTC
TRBD2	.	TRBV20-1	TRBJ2-2	CSASIAGGANTGELFF	TGCAGTGCTTCGATAGCGGGGGGAGCGAACACCGGGGAGCTGTTTTTT
.	few	TRBV18	TRBJ1-2	CASSDRGRGYTF	TGTGCCAGCTCCGATCGGGGGAGAGGCTACACCTTC
.	.	TRBV7-3	TRBJ1-6	CASSLGHTRGNSPLHF	TGTGCCAGCAGCTTAGGGCACACCAGGGGAAATTCACCCCTCCACTTT
TRBD1	few	TRBV7-8	TRBJ1-5	CASSRGQDYSNQPQHF	TGTGCCAGCAGCAGAGGACAGGACTATAGCAATCAGCCCCAGCATTTT
.	many	TRBV6-6	TRBJ2-7	CASSYSSVHGYEQYF	TGTGCCAGCAGTTACTCGTCCGTGCACGGGTACGAGCAGTACTTC
.	many	TRBV11-2	TRBJ2-7	CASSLASTRGYEQYF	TGTGCCAGCAGCTTAGCCTCGACTAGAGGCTACGAGCAGTACTTC
.	many	TRBV7-3	TRBJ2-3	CASSRVATSADTQYF	TGTGCCAGCTCAAGGGTGGCCACTTCAGCAGATACGCAGTATTTT
TRBD2	many	TRBV20-1	TRBJ2-5	CSAPGLAGGRPETQYF	TGCAGTGCACCCGGACTAGCGGGGGGGCGCCCAGAGACCCAGTACTTC
TRBD1	many	TRBV3-1	TRBJ1-2	CASSIRPGGEGYTF	TGTGCCAGCAGCATCCGACCAGGGGGCGAGGGCTACACCTTC
.	.	TRBV18	TRBJ2-1	CASSPTRTEQFF	TGTGCCAGCTCACCAACTAGAACTGAGCAGTTCTTC
.	.	TRBV10-3	TRBJ1-1	CAISGTLMNTEAFF	TGTGCCATCAGTGGGACACTCATGAACACTGAAGCTTTCTTT
TRBD1	many	TRBV7-2	TRBJ2-5	CASSPDRGGETQYF	TGTGCCAGCAGCCCGGACAGGGGTGGCGAGACCCAGTACTTC
.	many	TRBV12-3/TRBV12-4	TRBJ2-2	CASSYRGNTGELFF	TGTGCCAGCAGCTACCGCGGGAACACCGGGGAGCTGTTTTTT
TRBD2	.	TRBV7-9	TRBJ2-7	CASNLAGGSEQYF	TGTGCCAGCAACCTAGCGGGAGGCTCCGAGCAGTACTTC
TRBD2	.	TRBV24-1	TRBJ2-3	CATSDAAGGPTDTQYF	TGTGCCACCAGTGATGCGGCGGGAGGACCCACAGATACGCAGTATTTT
.	many	TRBV4-2	TRBJ1-2	CASSQDYGGLVDGYTF	TGTGCCAGCAGCCAAGATTACGGGGGGCTGGTAGATGGCTACACCTTC
TRBD1	many	TRBV5-5	TRBJ2-1	CASSLTPGQRFNEQFF	TGTGCCAGCAGCCTTACACCGGGACAGAGGTTCAATGAGCAGTTCTTC
TRBD1	many	TRBV3-1	TRBJ1-5	CASSQGTGENQPQHF	TGTGCCAGCAGCCAGGGGACAGGGGAAAATCAGCCCCAGCATTTT
TRBD2	many	TRBV20-1	TRBJ2-5	CSASPSGGRGETQYF	TGCAGTGCTAGCCCTAGCGGGGGGCGGGGGGAGACCCAGTACTTC
.	many	TRBV7-9	TRBJ1-2	CASSATGNYGYTF	TGTGCCAGCAGCGCGACAGGAAACTATGGCTACACCTTC
TRBD1	.	TRBV7-9	TRBJ1-1	CASSSRQGDTEVFF	TGTGCCAGCAGCAGTCGACAGGGAGACACTGAAGTTTTCTTT
.	many	TRBV20-1	TRBJ1-2	CSARGGLSRTNYGYTF	TGCAGTGCTAGGGGAGGGCTGAGTAGGACTAACTATGGCTACACCTTC
.	.	TRBV20-1	TRBJ2-5	CSARIGVEEQYF	TGCAGTGCTAGAATTGGGGTTGAGGAGCAGTACTTC
.	many	TRBV7-2	TRBJ1-2	CASRLDRSTNYGYTF	TGTGCCAGCAGATTAGACCGGTCCACTAACTATGGCTACACCTTC
.	many	TRBV7-8	TRBJ2-1	CASSLDRVSEQFF	TGTGCCAGCAGCTTAGACAGGGTCAGTGAGCAGTTCTTC
TRBD1	.	TRBV4-2	TRBJ1-1	CASSQDIWDRENTEAFF	TGTGCCAGCAGCCAAGATATCTGGGACAGGGAGAACACTGAAGCTTTCTTT
.	.	TRBV7-3	TRBJ2-1	CASSLNKQAHSYNEQFF	TGTGCCAGCAGCTTAAACAAACAGGCCCACTCCTACAATGAGCAGTTCTTC
.	.	TRBV7-8	TRBJ2-7	CASSYGKTGSLPYEQHF	TGTGCTAGCAGCTACGGGAAAACGGGCAGCCTTCCCTACGAGCAGCACTTC
TRBD2	many	TRBV10-3	TRBJ2-1	CAIKASSGPSSYNEQFF	TGTGCCATCAAAGCGTCTAGCGGGCCGAGCTCCTACAATGAGCAGTTCTTC
.	few	TRBV12-5	TRBJ2-1	CASGPPGVNEQFF	TGTGCTAGTGGCCCCCCGGGTGTCAATGAGCAGTTCTTC
.	.	TRBV27	TRBJ1-2	CASSLSTGGSPYGYTF	TGTGCCAGCAGTTTATCGACGGGCGGGAGCCCCTATGGCTACACCTTC
.	.	TRBV20-1	TRBJ2-1	CSARISPYNEQFF	TGCAGTGCCAGGATAAGCCCCTACAATGAGCAGTTCTTC
TRBD1	many	TRBV6-2/TRBV6-3	TRBJ1-2	CASSYLTGNNYGYTF	TGTGCCAGCAGTTATCTGACAGGGAACAACTATGGCTACACCTTC